A selection of T cell receptor beta chains follows, all from one sample in a study of blood T cell repertoires in COVID-19. Clones were sequenced by immunoSEQ multiplex PCR, and TCRdb holds only the in-frame ones, with some missing. The data hold tens of thousands of clones, with roughly 85% observed a single time. Sequencing was performed on peripheral blood. The receptors shown here come from a human donor in a cohort sampled during active COVID-19. Both conserved end residues are part of each CDR3. Fields, in order: J gene, D gene, clone size, V gene, CDR3 DNA, CDR3 protein. A D gene is named only where the DNA matches it firmly. Clone size, where shown, is once, few, many, or a class for clones that have expanded.

J: TRBJ1-1; D: .; size: few; V: TRBV7-2; DNA: TGTGCCAGCAAGTCACAGGGCATGAACACTGAAGCTTTCTTT; CDR3: CASKSQGMNTEAFF
J: TRBJ1-6; D: .; size: .; V: TRBV3-1/TRBV3-2; DNA: TGTGCCAGCAGCCAACTTACAGGGTATAATTCACCCCTCCACTTT; CDR3: CASSQLTGYNSPLHF
J: TRBJ2-3; D: TRBD2; size: .; V: TRBV2; DNA: TGTGCCAGCAAAACCCCGTCGGGAGGCGGGGGGGAGGGAGATACGCAGTATTTT; CDR3: CASKTPSGGGGEGDTQYF
J: TRBJ2-3; D: .; size: .; V: TRBV7-2; DNA: TGTGCCAGCAGCTTAGACTCAGATACGCAGTATTTT; CDR3: CASSLDSDTQYF
J: TRBJ1-2; D: .; size: .; V: TRBV28; DNA: TGTGCCAGCAGTCCCCATTATGGGGGCGCTTATGGCTACACCTTC; CDR3: CASSPHYGGAYGYTF
J: TRBJ2-7; D: TRBD1; size: .; V: TRBV5-1; DNA: TGCGCCAGCAGCCCGGGACAGGGGGCGAGGGAGCAGTACTTC; CDR3: CASSPGQGAREQYF
J: TRBJ2-2; D: TRBD1; size: .; V: TRBV5-1; DNA: TGCGCCAGCAGCTCTGTCGGGACAGGAGCTGGGACCGGGGAGCTGTTTTTT; CDR3: CASSSVGTGAGTGELFF
J: TRBJ2-1; D: .; size: .; V: TRBV24-1; DNA: TGTGCCACCAGTGATTTTCCCAGGAGGAATGAGCAGTTCTTC; CDR3: CATSDFPRRNEQFF
J: TRBJ2-5; D: .; size: few; V: TRBV7-3; DNA: TGTGCCAGCAGCTCGGGAGTGCTCGGGGAGACCCAGTACTTC; CDR3: CASSSGVLGETQYF
J: TRBJ2-3; D: TRBD1; size: .; V: TRBV7-6; DNA: TGTGCCAGCAGCATCGTCAGGGGGCGCGACACAGATACGCAGTATTTT; CDR3: CASSIVRGRDTDTQYF
J: TRBJ1-2; D: TRBD1; size: .; V: TRBV4-1; DNA: TGCGCCAGCAGCCAAGATCAGAGCAGGGGGTATGGCTACACCTTC; CDR3: CASSQDQSRGYGYTF
J: TRBJ2-2; D: TRBD1; size: .; V: TRBV6-5; DNA: TGTGCCAGCAGCGCCGGGACAGGGTTGACCGGGGAGCTGTTTTTT; CDR3: CASSAGTGLTGELFF